Following are 8 T cell receptor beta chains from one sample sequenced in a study of memory CD4+ T cells and cytomegalovirus serostatus. The table came from immunoSEQ multiplex PCR; TCRdb's copy has only in-frame clones and leaves some out. The table has some 52,000 clones, more than 70% seen once. Single viable CD3+CD4+CD8-CD45RO+ cells were sorted as the memory CD4+ T cells. Sequenced material: memory CD4+ T cells from blood. These receptor sequences come from an adult in good health and CMV-seropositive.

V usage is TRBV6-1 and J usage is TRBJ1-2, with a tentative D call TRBD1 (5 bases). Germline lookup yields CDR1 MNHNS and CDR2 SASEGT. The CDR3 extends over 16 amino acids. Deletions cut 0 bases from V and 4 bases from J, with 15 bases between. The CDR3 region is CASSEAGPGGGYGYTF. In DNA form, the CDR3 reads TGTGCCAGCAGTGAAGCGGGGCCGGGAGGTGGCTATGGCTACACCTTC.

V is TRBV28 and J is TRBJ2-1; TRBD1 or TRBD2 may be the D gene (6 bases each). Trimming pared 3 bases from V and 8 bases from J, leaving 17 bases between. The CDR3 is 15 residues long. Germline CDR1 reads MDHEN; CDR2 reads SYDVKM. Here the CDR3 DNA reads TGTGCCAGCAGTTTTCGCAGGGGCTCGGGGGATGAGCAGTTCTTC. Translating gives CASSFRRGSGDEQFF.

This clone was counted once. This chain connects TRBV7-9 to TRBJ2-1; no clear D gene. The germline CDR1 and CDR2 sequences are SEHNR and FQNEAQ (reference sequence). This CDR3 contains 19 residues. The germline V and J ends were trimmed by 2 bases and 0 bases, with 20 bases remaining between them. The CDR3 coding sequence is TGTGCCAGCAGCTTATTCTTGGCTAGACAAGCCTCCTCCTACAATGAGCAGTTCTTC. It is translated as CASSLFLARQASSYNEQFF.

This rearrangement joins TRBV5-6 to TRBJ1-5; D unclear. Trimming took off 0 bases at V and 6 bases at J, with 13 bases between the two ends. The CDR3 covers 15 residues. Germline V gene lookup returns CDR1 SGHDT and CDR2 YYEEEE. CDR3 DNA sequence: TGTGCCAGCAGCTTGGTAGGGCGCGCCGGTCAGCCCCAGCATTTT. Its protein product is CASSLVGRAGQPQHF.

V and J are TRBV5-4 and TRBJ1-1; 8 bases map to TRBD1. Germline CDR1 is SGHNT and CDR2 is YYREEE (reference sequence). With V trimmed by 5 bases and J by 3 bases, 6 bases remained unmatched. The CDR3 runs 14 residues. The CDR3 reads CASSFRGLHTEAFF. The CDR3 DNA is TGTGCCAGCAGTTTCAGGGGGCTGCACACTGAAGCTTTCTTT.

This clone was counted once. This CDR3 is also generated by other DNA sequences in the sample. The chain couples TRBV5-1 to TRBJ2-7; 11 nucleotides line up with TRBD2. The CDR3 is made up of 15 amino acids. Germline-derived CDR1 and CDR2 are SGHRS and YFSETQ. After removal of 4 bases from V and 3 bases from J, the junction contained 6 bases not matched to a gene. CDR3 in amino acids: CASSIGTSGLYEQYF. For the CDR3, the DNA is TGCGCCAGCAGCATCGGGACTAGCGGTCTCTACGAGCAGTACTTC. Based on the CDR3 plus reference TRBV5-1 and TRBJ2-7, the full variable domain is KAGVTQTPRYLIKTRGQQVTLSCSPISGHRSVSWYQQTPGQGLQFLFEYFSETQRNKGNFPGRFSGRQFSNSRSEMNVSTLELGDSALYLCASSIGTSGLYEQYFGPGTRLTVT.

The gene calls are TRBV29-1 and TRBJ1-4, with D unresolved. Germline CDR1 and CDR2: SQVTM and ANQGSEA. The CDR3 consists of 15 residues. V lost 5 bases and J lost 4, with 17 bases in between. CDR3 region: CSVFSGLGLNEKLFF. The CDR3, as DNA: TGCAGCGTTTTCTCCGGTTTGGGTCTTAATGAAAAACTGTTTTTT.

The V and J genes are TRBV2 and TRBJ2-3; possible D gene TRBD2, 6 bases. Trimming shortened V by 7 bases and J by 1 base, and 12 bases separated the two germline ends. The CDR3 has 14 amino acids. The germline CDR1 and CDR2 sequences are SNHLY and FYNNEI. This CDR3 is CASTPQRGTDTQYF. Here the CDR3 DNA reads TGTGCCAGCACTCCCCAGCGGGGCACAGATACGCAGTATTTT.